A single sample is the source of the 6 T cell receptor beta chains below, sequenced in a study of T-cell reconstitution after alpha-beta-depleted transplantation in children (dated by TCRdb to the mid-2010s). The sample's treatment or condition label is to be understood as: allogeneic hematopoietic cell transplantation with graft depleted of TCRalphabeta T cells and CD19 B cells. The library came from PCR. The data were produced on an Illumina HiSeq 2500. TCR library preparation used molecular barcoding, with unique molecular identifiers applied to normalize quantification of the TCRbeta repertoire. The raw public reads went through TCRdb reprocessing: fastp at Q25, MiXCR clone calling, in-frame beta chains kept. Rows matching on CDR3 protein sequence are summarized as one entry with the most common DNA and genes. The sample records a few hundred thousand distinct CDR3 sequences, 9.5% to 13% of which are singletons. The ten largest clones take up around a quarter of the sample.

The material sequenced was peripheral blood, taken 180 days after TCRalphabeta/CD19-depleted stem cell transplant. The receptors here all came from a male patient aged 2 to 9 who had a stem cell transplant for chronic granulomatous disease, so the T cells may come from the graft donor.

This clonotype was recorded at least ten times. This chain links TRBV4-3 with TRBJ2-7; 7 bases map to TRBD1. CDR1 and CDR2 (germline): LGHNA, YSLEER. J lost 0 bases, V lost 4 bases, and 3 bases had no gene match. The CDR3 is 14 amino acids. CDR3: CASSLGQDSYEQYF. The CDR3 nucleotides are TGCGCCAGCAGCCTAGGACAGGACTCCTACGAGCAGTACTTC.

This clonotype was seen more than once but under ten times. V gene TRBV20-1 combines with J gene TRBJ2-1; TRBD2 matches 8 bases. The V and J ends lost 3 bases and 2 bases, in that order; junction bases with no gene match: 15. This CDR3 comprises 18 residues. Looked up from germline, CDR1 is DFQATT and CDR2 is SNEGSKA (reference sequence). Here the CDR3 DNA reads TGCAGTGCTAGGTTTCCCTCGGGGGGACTAGAAACCTACAATGAGCAGTTCTTC. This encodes CSARFPSGGLETYNEQFF.

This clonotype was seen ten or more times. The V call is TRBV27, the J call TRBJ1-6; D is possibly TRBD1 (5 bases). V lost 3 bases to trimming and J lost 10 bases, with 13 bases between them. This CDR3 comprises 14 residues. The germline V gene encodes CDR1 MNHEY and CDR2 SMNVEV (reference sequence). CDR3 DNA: TGTGCCAGCAGTTTGGGGACTTTCGCCTCACCCCTCCACTTT. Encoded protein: CASSLGTFASPLHF.

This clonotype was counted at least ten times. CDR3 sequence: CARAPQGRVTGELFF. CDR3 nucleotide sequence: TGTGCCCGGGCCCCCCAAGGGCGCGTTACCGGGGAGCTGTTTTTT. This sequence joins TRBV5-5 and TRBJ2-2; D gene uncertain. CDR3 length: 15 residues. With 10 bases removed from V and 5 bases from J, the gap between germline ends came to 21 bases. The V gene's germline CDR1 is SGHKS and CDR2 YYEKEE (reference sequence).

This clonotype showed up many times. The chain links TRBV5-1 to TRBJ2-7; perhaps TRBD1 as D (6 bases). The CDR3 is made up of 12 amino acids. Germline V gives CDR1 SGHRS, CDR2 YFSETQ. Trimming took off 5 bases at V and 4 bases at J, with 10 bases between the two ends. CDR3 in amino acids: CASSHDRYEQYF. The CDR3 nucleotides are TGCGCCAGCAGTCACGACAGGTACGAGCAGTACTTC.

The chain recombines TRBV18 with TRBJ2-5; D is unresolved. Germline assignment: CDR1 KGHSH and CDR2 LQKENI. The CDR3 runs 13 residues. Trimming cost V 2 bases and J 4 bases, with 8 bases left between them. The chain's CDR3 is CASSPIRGETQYF. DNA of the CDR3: TGTGCCAGCTCACCAATTCGAGGAGAGACCCAGTACTTC.